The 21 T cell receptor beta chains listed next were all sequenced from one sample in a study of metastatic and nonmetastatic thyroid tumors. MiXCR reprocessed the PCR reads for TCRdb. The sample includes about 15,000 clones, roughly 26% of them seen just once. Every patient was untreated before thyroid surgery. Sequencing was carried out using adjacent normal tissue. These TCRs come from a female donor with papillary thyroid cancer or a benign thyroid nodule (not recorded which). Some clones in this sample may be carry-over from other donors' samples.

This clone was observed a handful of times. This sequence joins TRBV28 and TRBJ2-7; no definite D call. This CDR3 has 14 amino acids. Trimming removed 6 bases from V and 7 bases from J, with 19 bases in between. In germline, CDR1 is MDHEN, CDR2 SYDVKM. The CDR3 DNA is TGTGCCAGCAGCTCTCTTGCACTGGGAAGGGAGCAGTACTTC. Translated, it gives CASSSLALGREQYF.

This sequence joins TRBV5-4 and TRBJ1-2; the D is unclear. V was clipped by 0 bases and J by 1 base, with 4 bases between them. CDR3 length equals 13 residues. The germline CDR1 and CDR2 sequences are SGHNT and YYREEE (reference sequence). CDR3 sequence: CASSLDSNYGYTF. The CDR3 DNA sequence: TGTGCCAGCAGCTTGGACAGTAACTATGGCTACACCTTC.

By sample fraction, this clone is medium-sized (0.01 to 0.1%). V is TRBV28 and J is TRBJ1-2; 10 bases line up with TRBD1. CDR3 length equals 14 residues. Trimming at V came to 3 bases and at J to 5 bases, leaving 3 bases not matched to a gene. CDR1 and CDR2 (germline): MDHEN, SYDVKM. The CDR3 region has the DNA TGTGCCAGCAGTTTTCTGGACAGGGGGTATGGCTACACCTTC. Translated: CASSFLDRGYGYTF.

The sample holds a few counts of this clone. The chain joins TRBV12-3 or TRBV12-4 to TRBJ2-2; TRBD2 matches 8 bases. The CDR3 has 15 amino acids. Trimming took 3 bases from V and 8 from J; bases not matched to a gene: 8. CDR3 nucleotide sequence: TGTGCCAGCAGTTTTGGAGAGGTAGCGGGAGGGGAGCTGTTTTTT. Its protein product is CASSFGEVAGGELFF.

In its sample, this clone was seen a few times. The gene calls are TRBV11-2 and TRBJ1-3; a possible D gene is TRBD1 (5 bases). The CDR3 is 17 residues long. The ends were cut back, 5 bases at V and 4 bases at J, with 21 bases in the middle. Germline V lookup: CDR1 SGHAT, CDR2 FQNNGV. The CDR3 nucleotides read TGTGCCAGCAGCAGGAGGGACGGGGGGTTAACCGGAAACACCATATATTTT. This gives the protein CASSRRDGGLTGNTIYF.

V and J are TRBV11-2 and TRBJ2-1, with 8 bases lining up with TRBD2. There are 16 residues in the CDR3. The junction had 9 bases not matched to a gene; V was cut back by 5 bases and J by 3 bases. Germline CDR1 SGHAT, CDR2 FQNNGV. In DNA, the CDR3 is TGTGCCAGCAGCGCGCTGACTAGCGCCCACTACAATGAGCAGTTCTTC. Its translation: CASSALTSAHYNEQFF.

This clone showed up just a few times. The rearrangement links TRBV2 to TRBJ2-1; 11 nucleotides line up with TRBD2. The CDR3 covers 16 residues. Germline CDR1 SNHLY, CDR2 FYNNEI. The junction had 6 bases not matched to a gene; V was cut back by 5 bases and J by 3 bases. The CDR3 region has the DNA TGTGCCAGCAGTTCCAGACTAGCGGGATTCTACAATGAGCAGTTCTTC. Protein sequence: CASSSRLAGFYNEQFF.

This chain's CDR3 is CASSPLETGGVQPQHF. The DNA of the CDR3 is TGCGCCAGCAGCCCCCTTGAGACAGGGGGAGTTCAGCCCCAGCATTTT. The chain links TRBV5-1 to TRBJ1-5; TRBD1 aligns across 9 bases. Germline V gene data show CDR1 as SGHRS and CDR2 as YFSETQ. V shed 4 bases and J 6 bases; nucleotides not matched to a gene: 11. CDR3 size: 16 residues.

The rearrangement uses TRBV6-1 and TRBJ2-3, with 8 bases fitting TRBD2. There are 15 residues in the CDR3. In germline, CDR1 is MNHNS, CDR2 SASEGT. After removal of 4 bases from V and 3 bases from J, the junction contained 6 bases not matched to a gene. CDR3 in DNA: TGTGCCAGCAGTGTATCGGCGGGAGGAACAGATACGCAGTATTTT. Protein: CASSVSAGGTDTQYF.

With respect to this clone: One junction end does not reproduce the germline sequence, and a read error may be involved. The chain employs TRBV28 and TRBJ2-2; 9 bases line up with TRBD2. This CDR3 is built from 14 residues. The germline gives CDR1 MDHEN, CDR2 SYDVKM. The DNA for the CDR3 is TGTGCCAGCAGTCGGACTAGCGCTGCCTGTGAGCTTTTTTTT. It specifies CASSRTSAACELFF.

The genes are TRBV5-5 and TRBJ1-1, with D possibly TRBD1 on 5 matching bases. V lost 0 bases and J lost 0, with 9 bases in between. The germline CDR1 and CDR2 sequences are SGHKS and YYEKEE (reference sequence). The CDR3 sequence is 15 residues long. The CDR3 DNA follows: TGTGCCAGCAGCTTGGTAGGGGTATTGAACACTGAAGCTTTCTTT. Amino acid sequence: CASSLVGVLNTEAFF.

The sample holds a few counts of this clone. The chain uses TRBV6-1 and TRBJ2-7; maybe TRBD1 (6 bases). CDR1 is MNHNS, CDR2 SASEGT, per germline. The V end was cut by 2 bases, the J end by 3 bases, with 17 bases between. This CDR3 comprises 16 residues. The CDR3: CASSERCQGLVYEQYV. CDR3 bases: TGTGCCAGCAGTGAAAGATGTCAGGGGCTGGTCTACGAGCAGTACGTC.

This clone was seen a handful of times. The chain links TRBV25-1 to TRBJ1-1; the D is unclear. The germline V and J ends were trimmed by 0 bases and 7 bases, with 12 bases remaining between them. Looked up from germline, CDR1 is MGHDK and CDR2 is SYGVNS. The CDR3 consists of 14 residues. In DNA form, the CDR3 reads TGTGCCAGCAGTGAATATATGAGGGAAGGTGAAGCTTTCTTT. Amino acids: CASSEYMREGEAFF.

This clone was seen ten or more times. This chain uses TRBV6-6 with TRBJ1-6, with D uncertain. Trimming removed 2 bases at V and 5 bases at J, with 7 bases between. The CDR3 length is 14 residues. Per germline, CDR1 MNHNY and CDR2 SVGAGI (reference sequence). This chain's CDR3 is CASSYVRDNSPLHF. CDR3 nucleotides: TGTGCCAGCAGTTACGTTAGAGATAATTCACCCCTCCACTTT.

The CDR3 bases are TGCGCCAGCAGCTTGGTTGTAGGTACTAACACCGGGGAGCTGTTTTTT. This codes for CASSLVVGTNTGELFF. The chain uses TRBV5-1 and TRBJ2-2; no firm D call. Trimming removed 0 bases from V and 2 bases from J, with 11 bases in between. Germline lookup yields CDR1 SGHRS and CDR2 YFSETQ. This CDR3 has 16 residues.

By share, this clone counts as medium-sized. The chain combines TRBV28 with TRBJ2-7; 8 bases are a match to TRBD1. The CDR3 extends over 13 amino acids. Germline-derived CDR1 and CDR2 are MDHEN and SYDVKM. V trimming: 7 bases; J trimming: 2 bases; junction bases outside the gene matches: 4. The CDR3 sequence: CASKRTGTYEQYF. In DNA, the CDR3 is TGTGCCAGCAAAAGGACAGGGACCTACGAGCAGTACTTC.

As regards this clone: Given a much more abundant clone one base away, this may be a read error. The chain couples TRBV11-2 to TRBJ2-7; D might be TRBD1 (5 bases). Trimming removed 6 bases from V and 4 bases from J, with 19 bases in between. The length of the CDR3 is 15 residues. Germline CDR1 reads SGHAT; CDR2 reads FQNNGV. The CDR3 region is CASSHDQGSEYEQYF. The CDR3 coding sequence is TGTGCCAGCAGTCATGATCAGGGTTCTGAGTACGAGCAGTACTTC.

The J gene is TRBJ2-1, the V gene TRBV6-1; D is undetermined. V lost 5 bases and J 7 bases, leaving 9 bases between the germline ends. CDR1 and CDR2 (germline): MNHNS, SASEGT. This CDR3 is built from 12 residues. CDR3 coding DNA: TGTGCCAGCAGTCAGAGACCAAATGAGCAGTTCTTC. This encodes CASSQRPNEQFF.

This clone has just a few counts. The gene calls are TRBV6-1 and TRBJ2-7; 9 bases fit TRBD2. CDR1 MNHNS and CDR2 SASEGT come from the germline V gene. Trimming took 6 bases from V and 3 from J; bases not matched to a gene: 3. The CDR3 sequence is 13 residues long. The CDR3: CASRGGGGYEQYF. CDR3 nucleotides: TGTGCCAGCAGGGGCGGGGGGGGCTACGAGCAGTACTTC.

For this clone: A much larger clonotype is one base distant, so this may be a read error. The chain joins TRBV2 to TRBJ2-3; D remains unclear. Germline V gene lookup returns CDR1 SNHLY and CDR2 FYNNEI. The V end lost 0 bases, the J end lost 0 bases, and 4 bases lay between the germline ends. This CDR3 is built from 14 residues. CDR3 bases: TGTGCCAGCAGTGAAGCCCCAAGCACAGATACGCAGTATTTT. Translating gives CASSEAPSTDTQYF.

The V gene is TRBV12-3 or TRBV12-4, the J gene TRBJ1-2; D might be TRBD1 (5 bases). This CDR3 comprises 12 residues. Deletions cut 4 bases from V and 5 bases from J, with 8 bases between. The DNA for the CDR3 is TGTGCCAGCAGTTCTGGGGGATATGGCTACACCTTC. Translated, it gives CASSSGGYGYTF.